This is a list of T cell receptor beta chains from one sample in a study of early T cells in non-severe SARS-CoV-2 infection. TCRdb reanalysed the 5' RACE reads using MiXCR and keeps one entry per CDR3 protein. The sample contains roughly 55,000 distinct CDR3 sequences, more than 13% of which appear only once. The sequences come from whole blood, collected at baseline. These receptors all stem from an adult who was a healthcare worker with PCR-confirmed SARS-CoV-2 infection or an uninfected control (not recorded which). Each CDR3 is given with its conserved first and last residue. The order of the fields is V gene, J gene, clone size, D gene, CDR3 DNA, CDR3 protein. D genes are given only for firm matches. Rows may omit the clone size; those that give it use once, few, many or a size class.

v_gene: TRBV20-1
j_gene: TRBJ2-3
abundance: NA
d_gene: TRBD1
CDR3nt: TGCAGTGCTAGAGACCATAGAACAGGGGCAGATACGCAGTATTTT
CDR3aa: CSARDHRTGADTQYF

v_gene: TRBV3-1
j_gene: TRBJ1-2
abundance: many
d_gene: NA
CDR3nt: TGTGCCAGCAGCCACAAATTAAGCTTCGGGGGCTACACCTTC
CDR3aa: CASSHKLSFGGYTF

v_gene: TRBV13
j_gene: TRBJ1-3
abundance: few
d_gene: NA
CDR3nt: TGTGCCAGCAGCTTACAAGGAAACACCATATATTTT
CDR3aa: CASSLQGNTIYF

v_gene: TRBV5-1
j_gene: TRBJ2-3
abundance: many
d_gene: TRBD1
CDR3nt: TGCGCCAGCGGAGACAGGGCCTCAGATACGCAGTATTTT
CDR3aa: CASGDRASDTQYF

v_gene: TRBV2
j_gene: TRBJ2-3
abundance: NA
d_gene: NA
CDR3nt: TGTGCCAGCAGAGCGGGGACACGCGGAGATACGCAGTATTTT
CDR3aa: CASRAGTRGDTQYF

v_gene: TRBV20-1
j_gene: TRBJ2-1
abundance: few
d_gene: TRBD2
CDR3nt: TGCAGTGCAGAAGGGACTAGCGGGGGTAATGAGCAGTTCTTC
CDR3aa: CSAEGTSGGNEQFF

v_gene: TRBV27
j_gene: TRBJ2-7
abundance: few
d_gene: NA
CDR3nt: TGTGCCAGCAGCCAGGCTGGACACAGAGAGCAGTACTTC
CDR3aa: CASSQAGHREQYF

v_gene: TRBV12-3/TRBV12-4
j_gene: TRBJ2-5
abundance: NA
d_gene: NA
CDR3nt: TGTGCCAGCAGTTTCGCACAGACCCAGGGGACCCAGTACTTC
CDR3aa: CASSFAQTQGTQYF

v_gene: TRBV4-2
j_gene: TRBJ2-5
abundance: NA
d_gene: NA
CDR3nt: TGTGCCAGCAGCCAAGATAGCGAGACTAGACAAGAGACCCAGTACTTC
CDR3aa: CASSQDSETRQETQYF

v_gene: TRBV5-1
j_gene: TRBJ2-7
abundance: many
d_gene: NA
CDR3nt: TGCGCCAGCAGCTTGGCGGGAAGGCAGGACTACGAGCAGTACTTC
CDR3aa: CASSLAGRQDYEQYF

v_gene: TRBV10-3
j_gene: TRBJ2-3
abundance: NA
d_gene: TRBD2
CDR3nt: TGTGCCAGCCAAACTAGCGGGGGGCCAGATACGCAGTATTTT
CDR3aa: CASQTSGGPDTQYF

v_gene: TRBV7-2
j_gene: TRBJ2-5
abundance: NA
d_gene: NA
CDR3nt: TGTGCCAGCAGCTTAGCTTTCCAAGAGACCCAGTACTTC
CDR3aa: CASSLAFQETQYF

v_gene: TRBV29-1
j_gene: TRBJ2-2
abundance: NA
d_gene: NA
CDR3nt: TGCAGCGTTGAGAAGTCCAATACCGGGGAGCTGTTTTTT
CDR3aa: CSVEKSNTGELFF

v_gene: TRBV6-6
j_gene: TRBJ1-1
abundance: NA
d_gene: TRBD1
CDR3nt: TGTGCCAGCAGTACGGACAGGGAGACTGAAGCTTTCTTT
CDR3aa: CASSTDRETEAFF

v_gene: TRBV27
j_gene: TRBJ2-5
abundance: NA
d_gene: NA
CDR3nt: TGTGCCAGCAGTTTATCGGTTACAGGACAAGAGACCCAGTACTTC
CDR3aa: CASSLSVTGQETQYF

v_gene: TRBV18
j_gene: TRBJ2-7
abundance: NA
d_gene: NA
CDR3nt: TGTGCCAGCTCCCCGCCGCGTTCCTACGAGCAGTACTTC
CDR3aa: CASSPPRSYEQYF

v_gene: TRBV12-5
j_gene: TRBJ2-7
abundance: NA
d_gene: TRBD1
CDR3nt: TGTGCTAGTGGTTTGGACAGGGGTTCCGAGCAGTACTTC
CDR3aa: CASGLDRGSEQYF

v_gene: TRBV5-6
j_gene: TRBJ2-3
abundance: few
d_gene: NA
CDR3nt: TGTGCCAGCAGCCCGCCGGGACCGTCACCAGATACGCAGTATTTT
CDR3aa: CASSPPGPSPDTQYF

v_gene: TRBV30
j_gene: TRBJ2-7
abundance: NA
d_gene: NA
CDR3nt: TGTGCCTGGAGTGAGACCTACGAGCAGTACTTC
CDR3aa: CAWSETYEQYF

v_gene: TRBV6-5
j_gene: TRBJ2-3
abundance: many
d_gene: TRBD1
CDR3nt: TGTGCCAGCAGTCCTCTCCGACAGGGCCCCATGTACACGCAGTATTTT
CDR3aa: CASSPLRQGPMYTQYF

v_gene: TRBV5-1
j_gene: TRBJ2-3
abundance: once
d_gene: NA
CDR3nt: TGCGCCAGCAGTTCAGGGGAAGATTGGAGCACAGATACGCAGTATTTT
CDR3aa: CASSSGEDWSTDTQYF

v_gene: TRBV7-2
j_gene: TRBJ2-7
abundance: few
d_gene: NA
CDR3nt: TGTGCCAGCAGCTTAGCGCGTCTGTACGAGCAGTACTTC
CDR3aa: CASSLARLYEQYF

v_gene: TRBV18
j_gene: TRBJ1-4
abundance: NA
d_gene: TRBD1
CDR3nt: TGTGCCAGCTCAAGGGACAGGGTGGCCGAAAAACTGTTTTTT
CDR3aa: CASSRDRVAEKLFF

v_gene: TRBV28
j_gene: TRBJ1-5
abundance: NA
d_gene: TRBD1
CDR3nt: TGTACCAGCAGTTTGACAGGGGAGCGGGGTCAGCCCCAGCATTTT
CDR3aa: CTSSLTGERGQPQHF

v_gene: TRBV30
j_gene: TRBJ2-4
abundance: few
d_gene: NA
CDR3nt: TGTGCCTGGAGTCCGACCTCTCGGGGGAATTTCATTCAGTACTTC
CDR3aa: CAWSPTSRGNFIQYF

v_gene: TRBV10-1
j_gene: TRBJ2-2
abundance: few
d_gene: NA
CDR3nt: TGCGCCAGCGGGGGGATGGCCGGGGAGCTGTTTTTT
CDR3aa: CASGGMAGELFF

v_gene: TRBV28
j_gene: TRBJ1-2
abundance: NA
d_gene: NA
CDR3nt: TGTGCCAGCAGTTATCGGATAGGCTACACCTTC
CDR3aa: CASSYRIGYTF

v_gene: TRBV6-5
j_gene: TRBJ1-2
abundance: NA
d_gene: NA
CDR3nt: TGTGCCAGCAGATTTCCCCCCGGCCAGGGAATTAACTATGGCTACACCTTC
CDR3aa: CASRFPPGQGINYGYTF

v_gene: TRBV20-1
j_gene: TRBJ2-3
abundance: NA
d_gene: NA
CDR3nt: TGCAGTGCTAGAGCCCCGCAACTAGGTGATACGCAGTATTTT
CDR3aa: CSARAPQLGDTQYF

v_gene: TRBV5-1
j_gene: TRBJ2-1
abundance: few
d_gene: TRBD1
CDR3nt: TGCGCCAGCAGCGCCACCGGGACAGTCTCCTACAATGAGCAGTTCTTC
CDR3aa: CASSATGTVSYNEQFF

v_gene: TRBV28
j_gene: TRBJ1-4
abundance: few
d_gene: TRBD1
CDR3nt: TGTGCCAGCAGGATGTATGCAGGGGGAAATGAAAAACTGTTTTTT
CDR3aa: CASRMYAGGNEKLFF

v_gene: TRBV20-1
j_gene: TRBJ2-3
abundance: few
d_gene: NA
CDR3nt: TGCAGTGCCACACGTGGGTCAATCGCCACAGATACGCAGTATTTT
CDR3aa: CSATRGSIATDTQYF

v_gene: TRBV28
j_gene: TRBJ2-7
abundance: NA
d_gene: NA
CDR3nt: TGTGCCAGCAGTTTAAGTGGGTACGAGCAGTACTTC
CDR3aa: CASSLSGYEQYF

v_gene: TRBV5-1
j_gene: TRBJ2-7
abundance: few
d_gene: NA
CDR3nt: TGCGCCAGCAGCTTGGTGACTGGGGGTCTCTCCTACGAGCAGTACTTC
CDR3aa: CASSLVTGGLSYEQYF

v_gene: TRBV20-1
j_gene: TRBJ2-7
abundance: few
d_gene: NA
CDR3nt: TGCAGTGCACCAAACAGGGCGGGCTCCTACGAGCAGTACTTC
CDR3aa: CSAPNRAGSYEQYF

v_gene: TRBV7-9
j_gene: TRBJ2-4
abundance: NA
d_gene: NA
CDR3nt: TGTGCCAGCAGCTCAAGGCCAGGGGCCAAAAACATTCAGTACTTC
CDR3aa: CASSSRPGAKNIQYF

v_gene: TRBV20-1
j_gene: TRBJ2-2
abundance: few
d_gene: NA
CDR3nt: TGCAGTGCTAGACCTTCTACAACCGGGGAGCTGTTTTTT
CDR3aa: CSARPSTTGELFF

v_gene: TRBV12-3/TRBV12-4
j_gene: TRBJ2-1
abundance: NA
d_gene: TRBD2
CDR3nt: TGTGCCAGCAGTTTATCGGGACTAGCGGGAAATGAGCAGTTCTTC
CDR3aa: CASSLSGLAGNEQFF

v_gene: TRBV20-1
j_gene: TRBJ2-4
abundance: NA
d_gene: NA
CDR3nt: TGCAGTGCTAGAGATCTGGGCAGAATAGCCAAAAACATTCAGTACTTC
CDR3aa: CSARDLGRIAKNIQYF

v_gene: TRBV10-2
j_gene: TRBJ1-1
abundance: NA
d_gene: NA
CDR3nt: TGCGCCAGCCACAGACAGCCCGTGGAATCTGAAGCTTTCTTT
CDR3aa: CASHRQPVESEAFF

v_gene: TRBV27
j_gene: TRBJ2-7
abundance: many
d_gene: NA
CDR3nt: TGTGCCAGCAGTCAGGACAGCTTGACCGCCTACGAGCAGTACTTC
CDR3aa: CASSQDSLTAYEQYF

v_gene: TRBV29-1
j_gene: TRBJ1-5
abundance: few
d_gene: NA
CDR3nt: TGCAGCGTTGGAGAGGGTAGCAATCAGCCCCAGCATTTT
CDR3aa: CSVGEGSNQPQHF

v_gene: TRBV5-4
j_gene: TRBJ2-7
abundance: few
d_gene: NA
CDR3nt: TGTGCCAGCAGCCCCACACAGGATTCCTACGAGCAGTACTTC
CDR3aa: CASSPTQDSYEQYF

v_gene: TRBV6-5
j_gene: TRBJ2-7
abundance: NA
d_gene: NA
CDR3nt: TGTGCCAGCATATTCCCCACGGGGGCAGAATTCGAACAGTACTTC
CDR3aa: CASIFPTGAEFEQYF

v_gene: TRBV11-2
j_gene: TRBJ2-4
abundance: few
d_gene: TRBD1
CDR3nt: TGTGCCAGCAGCCAGGACAGGGGAGGATTGAGCATTCAGTACTTC
CDR3aa: CASSQDRGGLSIQYF

v_gene: TRBV25-1
j_gene: TRBJ1-6
abundance: many
d_gene: NA
CDR3nt: TGTGCCAGCAAGGAGACGGGGTCCTATAATTCACCCCTCCACTTT
CDR3aa: CASKETGSYNSPLHF

v_gene: TRBV27
j_gene: TRBJ2-7
abundance: NA
d_gene: NA
CDR3nt: TGTGCCAGCGGAAAGATAGCCTACGAGCAGTACTTC
CDR3aa: CASGKIAYEQYF